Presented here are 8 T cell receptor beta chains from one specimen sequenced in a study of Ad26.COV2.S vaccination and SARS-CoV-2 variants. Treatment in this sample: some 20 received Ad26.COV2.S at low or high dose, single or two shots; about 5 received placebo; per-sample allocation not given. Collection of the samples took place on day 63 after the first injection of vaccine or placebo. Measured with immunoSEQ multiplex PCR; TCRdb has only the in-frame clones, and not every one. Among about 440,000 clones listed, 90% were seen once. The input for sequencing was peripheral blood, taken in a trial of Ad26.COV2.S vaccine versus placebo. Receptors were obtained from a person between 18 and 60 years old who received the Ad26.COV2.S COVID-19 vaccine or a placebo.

The CDR3 DNA reads TGTGCCACCAGCAGCTTAAACACCGGGGAGCTGTTTTTT. This gives the protein CATSSLNTGELFF. V usage is TRBV15 and J usage is TRBJ2-2; no definite D call. CDR1 LNHNV and CDR2 YYDKDF come from the germline V gene (reference sequence). V lost 3 bases and J lost 2, with 4 bases in between. This CDR3 is 13 amino acids long.

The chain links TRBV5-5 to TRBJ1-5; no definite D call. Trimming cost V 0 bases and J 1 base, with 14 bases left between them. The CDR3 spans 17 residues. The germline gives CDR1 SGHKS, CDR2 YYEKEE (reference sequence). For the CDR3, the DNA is TGTGCCAGCAGCTTGGTGTGGCCCCCGGAGAGCAATCAGCCCCAGCATTTT. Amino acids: CASSLVWPPESNQPQHF.

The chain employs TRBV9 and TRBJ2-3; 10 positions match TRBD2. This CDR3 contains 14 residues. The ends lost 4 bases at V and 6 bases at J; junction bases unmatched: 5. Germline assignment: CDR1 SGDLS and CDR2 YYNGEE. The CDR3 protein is CASSFLAGADTQYF. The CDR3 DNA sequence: TGTGCCAGCAGCTTCCTAGCGGGAGCTGATACGCAGTATTTT.

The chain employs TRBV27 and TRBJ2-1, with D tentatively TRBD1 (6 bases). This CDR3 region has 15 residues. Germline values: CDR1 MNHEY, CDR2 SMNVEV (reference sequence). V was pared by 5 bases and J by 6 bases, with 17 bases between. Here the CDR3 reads CASSPGEGVGNEQFF. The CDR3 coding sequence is TGTGCCAGCAGTCCAGGGGAAGGGGTCGGCAATGAGCAGTTCTTC.

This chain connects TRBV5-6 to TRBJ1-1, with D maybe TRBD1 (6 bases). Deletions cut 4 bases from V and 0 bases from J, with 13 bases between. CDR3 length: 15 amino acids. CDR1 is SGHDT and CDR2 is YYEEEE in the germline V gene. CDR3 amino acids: CASSRRTVMNTEAFF. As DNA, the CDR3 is TGTGCCAGCAGCCGAAGGACAGTAATGAACACTGAAGCTTTCTTT.

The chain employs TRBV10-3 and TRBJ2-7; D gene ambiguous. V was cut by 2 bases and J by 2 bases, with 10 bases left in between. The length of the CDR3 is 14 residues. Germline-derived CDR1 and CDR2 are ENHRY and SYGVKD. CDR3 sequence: CAISEKQIPYEQYF. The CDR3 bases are TGTGCCATCAGTGAGAAGCAGATTCCCTACGAGCAGTACTTC.

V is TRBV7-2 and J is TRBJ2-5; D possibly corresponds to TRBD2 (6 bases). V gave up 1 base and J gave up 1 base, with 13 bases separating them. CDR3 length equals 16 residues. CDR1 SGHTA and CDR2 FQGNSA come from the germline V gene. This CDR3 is CASSLGSGRSQETQYF. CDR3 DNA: TGTGCCAGCAGCTTAGGAAGTGGGAGGTCCCAAGAGACCCAGTACTTC. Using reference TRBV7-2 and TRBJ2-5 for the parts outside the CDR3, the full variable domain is GAGVSQSPSNKVTEKGKDVELRCDPISGHTALYWYRQSLGQGLEFLIYFQGNSAPDKSGLPSDRFSAERTGGSVSTLTIQRTQQEDSAVYLCASSLGSGRSQETQYFGPGTRLLVL.

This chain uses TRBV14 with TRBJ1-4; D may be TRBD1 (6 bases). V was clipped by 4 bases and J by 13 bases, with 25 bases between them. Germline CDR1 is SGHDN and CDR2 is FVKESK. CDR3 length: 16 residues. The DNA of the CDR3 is TGTGCCAGCAGCCCTCCCGGAGGGGGGCTAATGAAAAGACTGTTTTTT. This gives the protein CASSPPGGGLMKRLFF.